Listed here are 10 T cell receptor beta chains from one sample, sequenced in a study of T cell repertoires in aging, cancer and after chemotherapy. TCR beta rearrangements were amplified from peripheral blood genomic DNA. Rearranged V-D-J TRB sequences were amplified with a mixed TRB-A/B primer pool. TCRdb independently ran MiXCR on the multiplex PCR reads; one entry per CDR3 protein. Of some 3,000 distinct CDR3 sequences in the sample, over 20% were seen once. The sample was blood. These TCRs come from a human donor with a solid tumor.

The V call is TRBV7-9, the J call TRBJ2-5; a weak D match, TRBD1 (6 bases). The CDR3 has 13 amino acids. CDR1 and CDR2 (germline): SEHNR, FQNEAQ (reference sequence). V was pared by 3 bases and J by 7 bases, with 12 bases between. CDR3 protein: CASSFTGYATQYF. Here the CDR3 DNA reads TGTGCCAGCAGCTTCACAGGGTATGCGACCCAGTACTTC.

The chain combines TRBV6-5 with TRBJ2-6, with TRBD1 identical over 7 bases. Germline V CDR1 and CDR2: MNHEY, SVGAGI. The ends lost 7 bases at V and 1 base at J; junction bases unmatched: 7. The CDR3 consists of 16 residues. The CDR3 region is CASTQRGLSGANVLTF. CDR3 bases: TGTGCCAGCACCCAAAGGGGGCTATCTGGGGCCAACGTCCTGACTTTC.

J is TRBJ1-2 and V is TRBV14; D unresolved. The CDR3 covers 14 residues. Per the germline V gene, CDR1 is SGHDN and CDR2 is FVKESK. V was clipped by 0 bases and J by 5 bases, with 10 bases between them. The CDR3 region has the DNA TGTGCCAGCAGCCAAGATCTGGACTATTATGGCTACACCTTC. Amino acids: CASSQDLDYYGYTF.

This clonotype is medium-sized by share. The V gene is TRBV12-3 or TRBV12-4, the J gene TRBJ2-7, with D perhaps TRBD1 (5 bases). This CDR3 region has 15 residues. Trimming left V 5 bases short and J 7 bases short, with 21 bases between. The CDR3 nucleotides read TGTGCCAGCAGTCTAGAGGTGGGCCAGGGCAATGAGCAGTACTTC. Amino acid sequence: CASSLEVGQGNEQYF.

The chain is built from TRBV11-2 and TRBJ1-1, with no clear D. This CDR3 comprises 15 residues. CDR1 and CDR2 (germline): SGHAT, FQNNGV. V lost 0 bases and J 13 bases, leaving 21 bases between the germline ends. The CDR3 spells CASSLDRTRAGESFF. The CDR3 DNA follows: TGTGCCAGCAGCTTAGATAGGACTCGGGCAGGAGAGAGTTTCTTT. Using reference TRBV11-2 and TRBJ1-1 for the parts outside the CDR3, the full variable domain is EAGVAQSPRYKIIEKRQSVAFWCNPISGHATLYWYQQILGQGPKLLIQFQNNGVVDDSQLPKDRFSAERLKGVDSTLKIQPAKLEDSAVYLCASSLDRTRAGESFFGQGTRLTVV.

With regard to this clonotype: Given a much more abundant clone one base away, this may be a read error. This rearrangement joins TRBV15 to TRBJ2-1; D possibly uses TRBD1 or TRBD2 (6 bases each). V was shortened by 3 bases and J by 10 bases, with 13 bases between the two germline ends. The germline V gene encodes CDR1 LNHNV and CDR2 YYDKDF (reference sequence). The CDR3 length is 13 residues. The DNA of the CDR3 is TGTGCCACCAGCAGTTCGGGGGCCTACGAGCAGTTCTTC. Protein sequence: CATSSSGAYEQFF. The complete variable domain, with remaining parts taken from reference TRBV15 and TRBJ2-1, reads DAMVIQNPRYQVTQFGKPVTLSCSQTLNHNVMYWYQQKSSQAPKLLFHYYDKDFNNEADTPDNFQSRRPNTSFCFLDIRSPGLGDTAMYLCATSSSGAYEQFFGPGTRLTVL.

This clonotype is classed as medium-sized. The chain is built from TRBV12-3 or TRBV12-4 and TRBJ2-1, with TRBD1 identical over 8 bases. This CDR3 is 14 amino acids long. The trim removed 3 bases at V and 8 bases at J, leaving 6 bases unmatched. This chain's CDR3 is CASSFTLDRDEQFF. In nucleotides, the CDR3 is TGTGCCAGCAGTTTTACGCTGGACAGGGATGAGCAGTTCTTC.

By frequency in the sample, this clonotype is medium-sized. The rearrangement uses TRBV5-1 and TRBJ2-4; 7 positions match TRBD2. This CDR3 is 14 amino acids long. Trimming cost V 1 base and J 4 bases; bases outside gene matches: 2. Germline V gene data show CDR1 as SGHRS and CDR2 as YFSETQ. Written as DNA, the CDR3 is TGCGCCAGCAGCTTGACTAGCGAGAAAAACATTCAGTACTTC. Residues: CASSLTSEKNIQYF.

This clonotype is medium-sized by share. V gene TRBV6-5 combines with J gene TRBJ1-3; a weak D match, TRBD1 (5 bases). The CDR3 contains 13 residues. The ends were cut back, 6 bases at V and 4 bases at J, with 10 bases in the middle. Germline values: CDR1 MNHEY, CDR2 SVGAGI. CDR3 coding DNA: TGTGCCAGCAGCCAACGGGACGGAAACACCATATATTTT. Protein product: CASSQRDGNTIYF.

The chain's CDR3 is CASSLITERRHQPQHF. The CDR3 DNA follows: TGTGCCAGCAGCCTAATCACGGAGAGGAGGCATCAGCCCCAGCATTTT. The rearrangement uses TRBV7-7 and TRBJ1-5; D unclear. The CDR3 has 16 residues. Trimming removed 5 bases from V and 5 bases from J, with 19 bases in between. Germline V gene data show CDR1 as SSHAT and CDR2 as FNYEAQ (reference sequence).